This T cell receptor beta chain was retrieved from a study of T cells in Graves' hyperthyroidism and ophthalmopathy. The germline gives CDR1 MNHEY, CDR2 SVGAGI. The CDR3 covers 14 residues. The ends lost 5 bases at V and 7 bases at J; junction bases unmatched: 6. The CDR3 regions of TCR beta were amplified from RNA transcripts. The primer set for the first-round RT-PCR of the TCR CDR3 was HTBI. TCRdb re-analysed the multiplex PCR reads in MiXCR, keeping a single row per CDR3 protein. The sample lists about 570,000 distinct CDR3 sequences; about 43% were seen once. The sample comprised peripheral blood or thyroid tissue (not recorded which). The TCR was taken from an adult woman with Graves' disease, either hyperthyroidism or ophthalmopathy (not recorded which). This chain links TRBV6-5 with TRBJ1-5; 9 positions match TRBD1. CDR3: CASSQAGTGQPQHF. CDR3 sequence (DNA): TGTGCCAGCAGTCAGGCAGGGACAGGGCAGCCCCAGCATTTT.